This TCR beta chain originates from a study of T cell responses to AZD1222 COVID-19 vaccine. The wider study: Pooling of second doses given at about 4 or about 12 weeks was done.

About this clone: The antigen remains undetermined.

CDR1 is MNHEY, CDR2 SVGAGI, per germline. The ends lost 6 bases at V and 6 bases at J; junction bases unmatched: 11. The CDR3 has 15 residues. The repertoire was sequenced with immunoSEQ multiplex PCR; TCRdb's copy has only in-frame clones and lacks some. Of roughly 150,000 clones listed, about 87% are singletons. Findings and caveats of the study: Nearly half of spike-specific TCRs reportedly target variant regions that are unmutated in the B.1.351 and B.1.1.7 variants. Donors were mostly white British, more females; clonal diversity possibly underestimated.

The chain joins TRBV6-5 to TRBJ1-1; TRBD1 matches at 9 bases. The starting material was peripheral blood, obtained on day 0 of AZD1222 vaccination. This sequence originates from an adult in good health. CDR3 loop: CASRTGTGSGAEAFF. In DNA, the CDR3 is TGTGCCAGCAGAACCGGGACAGGGAGCGGGGCTGAAGCTTTCTTT.